Following are 25 T cell receptor beta chains from one sample sequenced in a study of blood T cell repertoires in COVID-19. Libraries were prepared by immunoSEQ multiplex PCR; TCRdb keeps only in-frame clonotypes and omits some of them. The sample carries 250,000 to 400,000 clones, 90% recorded once. The specimen sequenced was PBMCs or T cells enriched from blood (not recorded which). These receptors all come from a man aged 55 to 70 who had recovered from COVID-19.

The chain couples TRBV7-9 to TRBJ2-7; D possibly corresponds to TRBD1 (6 bases). V was cut by 6 bases and J by 3 bases, with 12 bases left in between. CDR3 length: 13 residues. The germline V gene encodes CDR1 SEHNR and CDR2 FQNEAQ (reference sequence). CDR3 in amino acids: CASRPRDNYEQYF. In DNA, the CDR3 is TGTGCCAGCAGACCCCGGGACAACTACGAGCAGTACTTC.

This clone was observed a handful of times. V and J are TRBV3-1 (or the pseudogene TRBV3-2) and TRBJ1-1; 8 bases map to TRBD1. CDR3 size: 15 residues. Per germline, CDR1 LGHDT and CDR2 YNNKEL (reference sequence). Germline trimming cut 3 bases from V and 5 bases from J; bases unmatched to any gene: 8. The CDR3, as DNA: TGTGCCAGCAGCCACTACGGACAGGGCGGAACTGAAGCTTTCTTT. Protein product: CASSHYGQGGTEAFF.

In nucleotides, the CDR3 is TGTGCCAGCAGCCAAGCACAGGTCGTCTCCTACGAGCAGTACTTC. This codes for CASSQAQVVSYEQYF. The chain links TRBV14 to TRBJ2-7; D may be TRBD1 (5 bases). V was pared by 1 base and J by 0 bases, with 10 bases between. This CDR3 has 15 residues. CDR1 is SGHDN, CDR2 FVKESK, per germline.

The V call is TRBV7-3, the J call TRBJ2-6, with 7 bases identical to TRBD2. This CDR3 region has 18 residues. Trimming removed 2 bases from V and 0 bases from J; junction bases left unmatched: 7. CDR1 SGHTA and CDR2 FQGTGA come from the germline V gene. The CDR3 protein is CASSLQGGPISGANVLTF. The CDR3 coding sequence is TGTGCCAGCAGCTTACAGGGAGGGCCTATCTCTGGGGCCAACGTCCTGACTTTC.

The chain recombines TRBV12-5 with TRBJ2-5; TRBD2 matches at 8 bases. V shed 2 bases and J 5 bases; nucleotides not matched to a gene: 10. The CDR3 runs to 16 residues. The germline gives CDR1 LGHNT, CDR2 FRNRAP. In DNA, the CDR3 is TGTGCTAGTGGTTTGTGGGTAGCGGGGTTAGGGGAGACCCAGTACTTC. Its protein is CASGLWVAGLGETQYF.

The gene calls are TRBV19 and TRBJ2-2; 10 bases align to TRBD1. The length of the CDR3 is 16 residues. V lost 6 bases and J lost 3; bases outside the gene matches: 7. CDR1 and CDR2 from the germline V gene are LNHDA and SQIVND (reference sequence). The CDR3 DNA reads TGTGCCAGTAGCAACGACAGGGGGCGATACACCGGGGAGCTGTTTTTT. Its protein product is CASSNDRGRYTGELFF. The whole variable domain, filled in from reference TRBV19 and TRBJ2-2, reads DGGITQSPKYLFRKEGQNVTLSCEQNLNHDAMYWYRQDPGQGLRLIYYSQIVNDFQKGDIAEGYSVSREKKESFPLTVTSAQKNPTAFYLCASSNDRGRYTGELFFGEGSRLTVL.

CDR3 DNA sequence: TGTGCCAGCAGCCCCAAGATCGGCGGGCTTCTTACAACTAATGAAAAACTGTTTTTT. Its protein is CASSPKIGGLLTTNEKLFF. J is TRBJ1-4 and V is TRBV4-2; D is ambiguous. Looked up from germline, CDR1 is LGHNA and CDR2 is YNFKEQ. Trimming took 4 bases from V and 0 from J, leaving 21 bases between them. CDR3 length: 19 amino acids.

This clone was seen a handful of times. The V and J genes are TRBV9 and TRBJ2-5, with 7 nucleotides matching TRBD1. The trim removed 9 bases at V and 3 bases at J, leaving 11 bases unmatched. CDR3 length: 14 amino acids. Germline V gene sequence: CDR1 SGDLS, CDR2 YYNGEE. CDR3: CATRTIQGKETQYF. CDR3 DNA: TGTGCCACCAGAACGATACAGGGGAAAGAGACCCAGTACTTC.

This clone appeared once. The chain has TRBV28 and TRBJ2-7; a weak D match, TRBD2 (5 bases). The V gene lost 3 bases and the J gene lost 3 bases, with 9 bases spanning the gap. Germline lookup yields CDR1 MDHEN and CDR2 SYDVKM. CDR3 length: 13 residues. The CDR3 nucleotides read TGTGCCAGCAGTTTTATCGGGGTCTACGAGCAGTACTTC. It is translated as CASSFIGVYEQYF.

The chain combines TRBV7-9 with TRBJ2-3, with TRBD1 matching over 7 bases. V lost 5 bases, J lost 3 bases, and 14 bases stayed unmatched. Germline V lookup: CDR1 SEHNR, CDR2 FQNEAQ (reference sequence). The CDR3 has 17 residues. The DNA for the CDR3 is TGTGCCAGCAGCCCGGACAGGTGGGGAAAGGAGACAGATACGCAGTATTTT. It codes for CASSPDRWGKETDTQYF.

The rearrangement links TRBV18 to TRBJ2-1, with D possibly TRBD1 on 6 matching bases. The V end was cut by 6 bases, the J end by 0 bases, with 9 bases between. This CDR3 has 14 residues. The V gene's germline CDR1 is KGHSH and CDR2 LQKENI. The CDR3 spells CASSSDSSYNEQFF. DNA of the CDR3: TGTGCCAGCTCCTCGGACAGCTCCTACAATGAGCAGTTCTTC.

The chain combines TRBV5-4 with TRBJ2-3; the D gene is possibly TRBD1 (5 bases). Germline CDR1 and CDR2: SGHNT and YYREEE (reference sequence). With 4 bases removed from V and 5 bases from J, the gap between germline ends came to 8 bases. The CDR3 is 12 residues long. The CDR3, as DNA: TGTGCCAGCAGCGTGACAGAAGATACGCAGTATTTT. Amino acids: CASSVTEDTQYF.

V usage is TRBV4-1 and J usage is TRBJ1-4, with TRBD1 matching over 8 bases. V lost 0 bases, J lost 7 bases, and 13 bases stayed unmatched. This CDR3 is built from 18 residues. CDR1 is MGHRA and CDR2 is YSYEKL in the germline V gene. DNA for the CDR3: TGCGCCAGCAGCCAAGATAGGAAACAGGGGGTTCGTGGTGAAAAACTGTTTTTT. Translated, it gives CASSQDRKQGVRGEKLFF.

The chain employs TRBV7-8 and TRBJ1-1; D ambiguous. The CDR3 extends over 13 amino acids. Trimming removed 5 bases from V and 2 bases from J, with 9 bases in between. In germline, CDR1 is SGHVS, CDR2 FQNEAQ. CDR3 coding DNA: TGTGCCAGCAGCCCAACACGAAACACTGAAGCTTTCTTT. It yields the protein CASSPTRNTEAFF.

About this clone: Germline is not matched at one junction end, which may reflect a read error. The chain uses TRBV6-1 and TRBJ2-7; no definite D call. The germline V gene has CDR1 MNHNS and CDR2 SASEGT. The CDR3 is made up of 12 amino acids. The CDR3 here is CASREGYYEQYF. The CDR3 DNA reads as TGTGCCAGCAGGGAAGGCTACTACGAGCAGTACTTC.

The gene calls are TRBV3-1 (or the pseudogene TRBV3-2) and TRBJ2-7; TRBD2 aligns across 7 bases. Germline V gives CDR1 LGHDT, CDR2 YNNKEL (reference sequence). V gave up 4 bases and J gave up 4 bases; unmatched junction bases: 10. The CDR3 runs 15 residues. The CDR3 coding sequence is TGTGCCAGCAGCCCCCGGGGGGTTTATCAGTACGAGCAGTACTTC. It is translated as CASSPRGVYQYEQYF.

The chain employs TRBV15 and TRBJ2-3; D perhaps matches TRBD2 (6 bases). CDR1 LNHNV and CDR2 YYDKDF come from the germline V gene (reference sequence). This CDR3 is 15 amino acids long. V lost 11 bases and J lost 0, with 18 bases in between. The CDR3 DNA reads TGTGCCCCACAGCCAGGGCGGGAAAGCACAGATACGCAGTATTTT. Its protein is CAPQPGRESTDTQYF. The full variable domain, its missing parts supplied by reference TRBV15 and TRBJ2-3, is DAMVIQNPRYQVTQFGKPVTLSCSQTLNHNVMYWYQQKSSQAPKLLFHYYDKDFNNEADTPDNFQSRRPNTSFCFLDIRSPGLGDTAMYLCAPQPGRESTDTQYFGPGTRLTVL.

V usage is TRBV27 and J usage is TRBJ1-4; D might be TRBD1 (6 bases). The V gene lost 6 bases and the J gene lost 8 bases, with 22 bases spanning the gap. Per germline, CDR1 MNHEY and CDR2 SMNVEV (reference sequence). The CDR3 consists of 16 residues. In DNA, the CDR3 is TGTGCCAGCAGGGGCCCGGGGGGGGGCGCAATAGAAAAACTGTTTTTT. Its translation: CASRGPGGGAIEKLFF.

As regards this clone: The sample has other DNA sequences that encode this CDR3 too. This chain links TRBV2 with TRBJ2-1; D is possibly TRBD2 (5 bases). CDR1 and CDR2 from the germline V gene are SNHLY and FYNNEI. This CDR3 contains 14 residues. V was shortened by 7 bases and J by 1 base, with 11 bases between the two germline ends. The CDR3, as DNA: TGTGCCAGCACCCGGGGAGTATCCTACAATGAGCAGTTCTTC. This encodes CASTRGVSYNEQFF. Supplemented by reference TRBV2 and TRBJ2-1, the full variable domain reads EPEVTQTPSHQVTQMGQEVILRCVPISNHLYFYWYRQILGQKVEFLVSFYNNEISEKSEIFDDQFSVERPDGSNFTLKIRSTKLEDSAMYFCASTRGVSYNEQFFGPGTRLTVL.

The rearrangement joins TRBV7-8 to TRBJ2-3, with 13 positions matching TRBD2. CDR1 is SGHVS and CDR2 is FQNEAQ in the germline V gene. This CDR3 is 15 amino acids long. V dropped 7 bases and J dropped 9; count of bases not matched to a gene: 10. The CDR3 DNA follows: TGTGCCAGCACCGCCTCCGGACTAGCGGGAGTCACGCAGTATTTT. Its protein is CASTASGLAGVTQYF.

This rearrangement joins TRBV3-1 (or the pseudogene TRBV3-2) to TRBJ1-3; D perhaps matches TRBD1 (6 bases). Per germline, CDR1 LGHDT and CDR2 YNNKEL (reference sequence). V was trimmed by 4 bases and J by 0 bases, leaving 19 bases between them. The CDR3 consists of 18 residues. This CDR3 is CASSPQGWGRSSGNTIYF. The CDR3 coding sequence is TGTGCCAGCAGCCCACAGGGTTGGGGAAGGAGCTCTGGAAACACCATATATTTT.

The V call is TRBV4-1, the J call TRBJ2-5; possible D gene TRBD2, 6 bases. The CDR3 sequence is 15 residues long. Germline V lookup: CDR1 MGHRA, CDR2 YSYEKL. V lost 0 bases and J 9 bases, leaving 17 bases between the germline ends. Here the CDR3 reads CASSQEPGEALSQYF. The CDR3 region has the DNA TGCGCCAGCAGCCAAGAACCTGGGGAGGCTTTATCCCAGTACTTC.

This chain uses TRBV29-1 with TRBJ2-3, with D unclear. CDR1 is SQVTM, CDR2 ANQGSEA, per germline. The length of the CDR3 is 13 residues. V was shortened by 4 bases and J by 0 bases, with 8 bases between the two germline ends. This chain's CDR3 is CSVVVLSTDTQYF. The CDR3 coding sequence is TGCAGCGTTGTGGTCCTAAGCACAGATACGCAGTATTTT.

The chain employs TRBV4-2 and TRBJ2-1; 7 bases map to TRBD2. The J segment lost 8 bases and the V segment lost 4 bases, leaving 14 bases of the junction unmatched. CDR3 length: 16 residues. The germline gives CDR1 LGHNA, CDR2 YNFKEQ. The CDR3 spells CASSLSAGGSFDEQFF. CDR3 nucleotide sequence: TGTGCCAGCAGCCTGTCTGCTGGCGGGAGTTTCGATGAGCAGTTCTTC.

CDR3 nucleotides: TGTGCCTGGAGTCGACTGTCCTACGAGCAGTACTTC. Translation: CAWSRLSYEQYF. V usage is TRBV30 and J usage is TRBJ2-7, with D unclear. CDR1 is GTSNPN, CDR2 SVGIG, per germline (reference sequence). The CDR3 is made up of 12 amino acids. V dropped 2 bases and J dropped 1 base, with 6 bases sitting between them.